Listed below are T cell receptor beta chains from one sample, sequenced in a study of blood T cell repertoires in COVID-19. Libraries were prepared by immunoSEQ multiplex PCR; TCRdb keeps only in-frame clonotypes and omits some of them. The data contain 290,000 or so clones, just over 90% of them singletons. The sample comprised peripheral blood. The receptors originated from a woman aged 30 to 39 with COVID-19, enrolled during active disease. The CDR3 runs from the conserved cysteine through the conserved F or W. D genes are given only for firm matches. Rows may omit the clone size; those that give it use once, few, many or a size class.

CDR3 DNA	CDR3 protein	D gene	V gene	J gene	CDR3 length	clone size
TGTGCCAGCAGCTTAGGACGTGCGGGACAAGAGACCCAGTACTTC	CASSLGRAGQETQYF	.	TRBV5-6	TRBJ2-5	15	.
TGTGCCAGCAGCTGGTCGAGCGGGGCCGCCTACGAGCAGTACTTC	CASSWSSGAAYEQYF	TRBD2	TRBV5-6	TRBJ2-7	15	once
TGTGCCAGCAGTTCAGCCGGGACAGGGATCACCGGGGAGCTGTTTTTT	CASSSAGTGITGELFF	TRBD1	TRBV27	TRBJ2-2	16	.
TGTGCCAGCAGTCGACTAGCGGTTGGGCAATACAATGAGCAGTTCTTC	CASSRLAVGQYNEQFF	TRBD2	TRBV6-6	TRBJ2-1	16	.
TGTGCCAGCAGCCAACCGAACGACAGGTTGGATGGCTACACCTTC	CASSQPNDRLDGYTF	.	TRBV3-1/TRBV3-2	TRBJ1-2	15	.
TGTGCCACCAGCACCGGACAGGGACGGAATCAGCCCCAGCATTTT	CATSTGQGRNQPQHF	TRBD1	TRBV15	TRBJ1-5	15	.
TGTGCCAGCAGAGCTTTTTTACAGGCGGGGGAGGGTTCACCCCTCCACTTT	CASRAFLQAGEGSPLHF	.	TRBV28	TRBJ1-6	17	.
TGTGCCAGCAGTTACATTTTGGGAGGCACCGGGGAGCTGTTTTTT	CASSYILGGTGELFF	.	TRBV28	TRBJ2-2	15	.
TGCGCCAGCAGCTATGGGACAGCCTACGAGCAGTACTTC	CASSYGTAYEQYF	TRBD1	TRBV5-1	TRBJ2-7	13	.
TGTGCCAGCTCACTGGGACAGTCCTCCGGAGAGCAGTACTTC	CASSLGQSSGEQYF	TRBD1	TRBV18	TRBJ2-7	14	.
TGCGCCAGCAGCATAGGACAGGGTGGATTCAATGAGCAGTTCTTC	CASSIGQGGFNEQFF	TRBD1	TRBV5-1	TRBJ2-1	15	once
TGTGCCAGCAGTATTGGGACTAGCGGGAGGGCCGGCTACGAGCAGTACTTC	CASSIGTSGRAGYEQYF	TRBD2	TRBV5-4	TRBJ2-7	17	.
TGTGCCAGCAGTTACCAGGACTACCTCTCCTACAATGAGCAGTTCTTC	CASSYQDYLSYNEQFF	.	TRBV6-2/TRBV6-3	TRBJ2-1	16	.
TGTGCCACCAGCAGAGGGGGGACAGGGGGCACAGATACGCAGTATTTT	CATSRGGTGGTDTQYF	TRBD1	TRBV15	TRBJ2-3	16	.
TGTGCTAGTGGTTTGGACGTCGGGAGGACTGGAAACACCATATATTTT	CASGLDVGRTGNTIYF	.	TRBV12-5	TRBJ1-3	16	.
TGTGCCAGCAGCTTATCGGGAGAGGGCTATGGCTACACCTTC	CASSLSGEGYGYTF	.	TRBV13	TRBJ1-2	14	.
TGTGCCAGCAGCGAGCGCACTAGCGGCTCCTACGAGCAGTACTTC	CASSERTSGSYEQYF	TRBD2	TRBV5-4	TRBJ2-7	15	few
TGTGCCAGCAGAGCGGGGCACACTGAAGCTTTCTTT	CASRAGHTEAFF	.	TRBV6-5	TRBJ1-1	12	once